This T cell receptor (beta chain) is from a study of blood T cell repertoires in COVID-19. Trimming shortened V by 6 bases and J by 3 bases, and 15 bases separated the two germline ends. CDR3 length: 14 amino acids. CDR1 and CDR2 (germline): MNHNY, SVGAGI (reference sequence). Clones were read by immunoSEQ multiplex PCR, and TCRdb kept only the in-frame ones, dropping some. This sample has just under 65,000 clones; roughly three quarters occur once, and the top ten carry 50%. This chain links TRBV6-6 with TRBJ2-7; perhaps TRBD1 as D (6 bases). This sequence was found in a woman of 80 years or more with acute or convalescent COVID-19. The sequenced sample was peripheral blood. This CDR3 is CASRDVKGDYEQYF. The CDR3 DNA sequence: TGTGCCAGCAGAGATGTTAAGGGGGACTACGAGCAGTACTTC.